Below are 21 T cell receptor beta chains sequenced from a single sample in a study of blood T cells in healthy people across ages. Alongside a J-beta primer mix, a sample-barcoded 5' primer served in a second PCR lasting about 6 to 12 cycles. Each CDR3 protein gets one entry after TCRdb re-called the 5' RACE reads with MiXCR. The table records over a million distinct CDR3 sequences, less than 50% of them present only once. The sequencing input was blood. Source of these receptors: an older woman in good health.

This clonotype has only a few counts. The chain is built from TRBV5-6 and TRBJ1-5; D not certain. The CDR3 is 17 amino acids. CDR1 is SGHDT, CDR2 YYEEEE, per germline. Trimming cost V 4 bases and J 1 base, with 18 bases left between them. CDR3 coding DNA: TGTGCCAGCAGCCACGGGCCTTCCCCGGGAAGCAATCAGCCCCAGCATTTT. This encodes CASSHGPSPGSNQPQHF.

This clonotype came up a few times. The chain links TRBV20-1 to TRBJ2-7, with 7 bases fitting TRBD2. From germline, CDR1 is DFQATT and CDR2 SNEGSKA (reference sequence). The CDR3 has 15 residues. The V gene end was trimmed by 2 bases and the J gene end by 4 bases; junction bases not matched to a gene: 11. CDR3 residues: CSARSPSGAIYEQYF. DNA for the CDR3: TGCAGTGCTAGATCCCCTAGCGGAGCAATTTACGAGCAGTACTTC.

This clonotype was counted only a few times. The chain employs TRBV11-2 and TRBJ2-6; 10 bases are shared with TRBD2. CDR1 is SGHAT, CDR2 FQNNGV, per germline. Trimming took 2 bases from V and 0 from J; bases not matched to a gene: 7. This CDR3 region has 19 residues. For the CDR3, the DNA is TGTGCCAGCAGCTTACGTTTTACTAGCGGGGACTCTGGGGCCAACGTCCTGACTTTC. This translates into CASSLRFTSGDSGANVLTF.

This clonotype was observed a handful of times. The CDR3 bases are TGTGCCAGCAGTTTCTGGGCTAGCGGTAGCACAGATACGCAGTATTTT. It yields the protein CASSFWASGSTDTQYF. This rearrangement joins TRBV12-3 or TRBV12-4 to TRBJ2-3; 7 bases line up with TRBD2. The V and J ends lost 3 bases and 0 bases, in that order; junction bases with no gene match: 6. This CDR3 contains 16 residues.

J is TRBJ2-5 and V is TRBV27; weak D call: TRBD1 (5 bases). There are 16 residues in the CDR3. Looked up from germline, CDR1 is MNHEY and CDR2 is SMNVEV (reference sequence). V lost 0 bases to trimming and J lost 4 bases, with 15 bases between them. The CDR3 DNA sequence: TGTGCCAGCAGTTTATCCGGAGCAGGGAAACTAGAGACCCAGTACTTC. Its protein is CASSLSGAGKLETQYF.

This clonotype appeared a few times. This chain connects TRBV10-3 to TRBJ1-2; D is possibly TRBD1 (5 bases). Germline V gene lookup returns CDR1 ENHRY and CDR2 SYGVKD. CDR3 size: 15 residues. Deletions cut 2 bases from V and 2 bases from J, with 12 bases between. CDR3 bases: TGTGCCATCAGTGAGCAGGCAGGGTACAACTATGGCTACACCTTC. Translating gives CAISEQAGYNYGYTF.

The gene calls are TRBV7-2 and TRBJ2-6; D gene ambiguous. Trimming took 5 bases from V and 4 from J, leaving 9 bases between them. CDR1 SGHTA and CDR2 FQGNSA come from the germline V gene. This CDR3 contains 14 residues. For the CDR3, the DNA is TGTGCCAGCAGCCGAATGGAAGGGGCCAACGTCCTGACTTTC. Translated, it gives CASSRMEGANVLTF. Variable domain in full (rest from reference TRBV7-2 and TRBJ2-6): GAGVSQSPSNKVTEKGKDVELRCDPISGHTALYWYRQSLGQGLEFLIYFQGNSAPDKSGLPSDRFSAERTGGSVSTLTIQRTQQEDSAVYLCASSRMEGANVLTFGAGSRLTVL.

This clonotype occurred a few times. The V gene is TRBV4-2, the J gene TRBJ1-6, with D perhaps TRBD1 (5 bases). Germline V gene data show CDR1 as LGHNA and CDR2 as YNFKEQ. CDR3 length: 13 amino acids. Between the trimmed V and J ends, which lost 0 bases and 11 bases, there was a span of 8 bases. In nucleotides, the CDR3 is TGTGCCAGCAGCCAAGACAGGGCGACACCCCTCCACTTT. This encodes CASSQDRATPLHF.

The chain employs TRBV11-2 and TRBJ2-1, with 7 positions matching TRBD1. This CDR3 is built from 15 residues. Per germline, CDR1 SGHAT and CDR2 FQNNGV. V shed 5 bases and J 6 bases; nucleotides not matched to a gene: 10. This CDR3 is CASSLDRVGGNEQFF. DNA for the CDR3: TGTGCCAGCAGCCTTGACAGGGTGGGCGGCAATGAGCAGTTCTTC.

The V and J genes are TRBV30 and TRBJ1-4; D ambiguous. The ends were cut back, 4 bases at V and 6 bases at J, with 15 bases in the middle. The CDR3 length is 14 residues. CDR1 and CDR2 from the germline V gene are GTSNPN and SVGIG (reference sequence). CDR3 sequence: CAWMRQEDHEKLFF. In DNA, the CDR3 is TGTGCCTGGATGCGTCAGGAGGACCATGAAAAACTGTTTTTT.

This clonotype was counted between two and nine times. The V and J genes are TRBV2 and TRBJ2-1; 7 bases map to TRBD1. The CDR3 totals 13 residues. V shed 8 bases, J shed 6 bases, and the junction held 7 bases outside the gene matches. The germline CDR1 and CDR2 sequences are SNHLY and FYNNEI. The CDR3 region has the DNA TGTGCCAGCCGACGACAGGGAATCAATGAGCAGTTCTTC. Amino acid sequence: CASRRQGINEQFF.

The chain joins TRBV6-5 to TRBJ1-2; D not resolved. Deletions cut 2 bases from V and 6 bases from J, with 10 bases between. The CDR3 loop spans 13 amino acids. CDR1 is MNHEY and CDR2 is SVGAGI in the germline V gene. CDR3 region: CASSYAGVDGYTF. In DNA form, the CDR3 reads TGTGCCAGCAGTTACGCCGGGGTAGATGGCTACACCTTC.

In regard to this clonotype: A junction boundary mismatches the germline segment, possibly from a read error. J is TRBJ2-1 and V is TRBV10-1; 7 bases are a match to TRBD2. The CDR3 length is 14 residues. Germline-derived CDR1 and CDR2 are WNHNN and SYGVQD (reference sequence). The CDR3 is CASSGLGKDNGQFF. The CDR3 nucleotides read TGCGCCAGCAGCGGACTAGGGAAGGACAATGGGCAGTTCTTC.

This chain connects TRBV4-1 to TRBJ2-1; TRBD1 aligns across 7 bases. The CDR3 has 15 residues. Germline CDR1 MGHRA, CDR2 YSYEKL. With 4 bases clipped from V and 8 bases from J, the junction kept 11 bases outside the gene matches. CDR3 in amino acids: CASSPRQGNIYEQFF. In DNA, the CDR3 is TGCGCCAGCAGCCCACGACAGGGTAATATTTATGAGCAGTTCTTC.

This chain connects TRBV12-3 or TRBV12-4 to TRBJ2-7, with 9 bases fitting TRBD2. V lost 8 bases, J lost 6 bases, and 8 bases stayed unmatched. CDR3 length equals 13 residues. Here the CDR3 reads CASSVAGVSEQYF. The CDR3 nucleotides read TGTGCCAGCTCGGTAGCGGGAGTCTCCGAGCAGTACTTC.

In this sample, this clonotype turned up a few times. This chain's CDR3 is CSAPDASYEQYF. DNA of the CDR3: TGCAGTGCCCCGGACGCCTCCTACGAGCAGTACTTC. The chain couples TRBV20-1 to TRBJ2-7; D is unclear. The CDR3 runs to 12 residues. V gave up 6 bases and J gave up 0 bases, with 9 bases separating them. The germline V gene encodes CDR1 DFQATT and CDR2 SNEGSKA (reference sequence).

The sample holds a few counts of this clonotype. The chain couples TRBV18 to TRBJ2-6; D unresolved. Germline V gene sequence: CDR1 KGHSH, CDR2 LQKENI. Trimming took off 3 bases at V and 0 bases at J, with 9 bases between the two ends. This CDR3 is 16 amino acids long. CDR3 coding DNA: TGTGCCAGCTCACCGCCCCAGCACTCTGGGGCCAACGTCCTGACTTTC. Amino acids: CASSPPQHSGANVLTF.

The table lists this clonotype with a few counts. This chain links TRBV5-1 with TRBJ1-2, with 7 bases aligning to TRBD1. Germline CDR1 SGHRS, CDR2 YFSETQ. V lost 3 bases to trimming and J lost 12 bases; unmatched junction nucleotides: 14. CDR3 length equals 14 residues. CDR3 sequence reads: CASSYGQDRIPDTF. As DNA, the CDR3 is TGCGCCAGCAGCTACGGACAGGATCGGATTCCGGACACCTTC.

This clonotype has more than one count but fewer than ten. The V and J genes are TRBV9 and TRBJ2-3; D not resolved. This CDR3 has 15 residues. V lost 0 bases and J lost 2, with 10 bases in between. Germline-derived CDR1 and CDR2 are SGDLS and YYNGEE. DNA of the CDR3: TGTGCCAGCAGCGTAGCGATTCAGGACACAGATACGCAGTATTTT. It specifies CASSVAIQDTDTQYF.

The rearrangement joins TRBV5-1 to TRBJ2-3; 9 positions match TRBD2. This CDR3 is built from 15 residues. The trim removed 5 bases at V and 6 bases at J, leaving 10 bases unmatched. Germline values: CDR1 SGHRS, CDR2 YFSETQ. CDR3 sequence (DNA): TGCGCCAGCAGAAATCTAGCGGGATCGCTTGATACGCAGTATTTT. Translating it yields CASRNLAGSLDTQYF.

V is TRBV12-3 or TRBV12-4 and J is TRBJ2-3, with TRBD2 matching over 7 bases. This CDR3 is 14 amino acids long. V lost 6 bases and J lost 3; bases outside the gene matches: 6. The CDR3 DNA is TGTGCCAGCAGGCGGGAGAGAAGGACAGATACGCAGTATTTT. It yields the protein CASRRERRTDTQYF.